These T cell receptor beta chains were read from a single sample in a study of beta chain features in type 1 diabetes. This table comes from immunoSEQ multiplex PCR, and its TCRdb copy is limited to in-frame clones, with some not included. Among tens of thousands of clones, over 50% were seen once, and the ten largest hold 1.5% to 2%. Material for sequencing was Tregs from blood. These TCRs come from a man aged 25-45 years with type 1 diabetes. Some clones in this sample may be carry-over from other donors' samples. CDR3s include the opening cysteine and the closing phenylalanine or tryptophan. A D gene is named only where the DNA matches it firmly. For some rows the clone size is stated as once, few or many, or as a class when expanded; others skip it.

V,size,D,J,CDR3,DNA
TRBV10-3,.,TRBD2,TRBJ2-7,CAISSSGVVAYEQYF,TGTGCCATCAGCTCTAGCGGGGTGGTCGCTTACGAGCAGTACTTC
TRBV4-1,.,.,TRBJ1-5,CASSQDEPLGNQPQHF,TGCGCCAGCAGCCAAGATGAGCCCCTGGGCAATCAGCCCCAGCATTTT
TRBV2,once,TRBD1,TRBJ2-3,CASSGQGPDTQYF,TGTGCCAGCAGTGGACAGGGACCCGATACGCAGTATTTT
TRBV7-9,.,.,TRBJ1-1,CASSPQGGAFF,TGTGCCAGCAGCCCCCAGGGAGGTGCTTTCTTT
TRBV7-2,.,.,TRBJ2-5,CASSSDWGVETQYF,TGTGCCAGCAGCTCCGACTGGGGGGTGGAGACCCAGTACTTC
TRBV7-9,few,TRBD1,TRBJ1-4,CASRDRDDEKLFF,TGTGCCAGCAGGGACAGGGACGATGAAAAACTGTTTTTT
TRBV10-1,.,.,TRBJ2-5,CASSVLRPGQKQETQYF,TGCGCCAGCAGTGTGCTCCGACCTGGACAGAAACAAGAGACCCAGTACTTC
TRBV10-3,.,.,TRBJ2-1,CAISELQNEQFF,TGTGCCATCAGTGAGCTCCAGAATGAGCAGTTCTTC
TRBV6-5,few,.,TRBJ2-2,CASSPGQDITGELFF,TGTGCCAGCAGTCCGGGACAAGATATAACCGGGGAGCTGTTTTTT
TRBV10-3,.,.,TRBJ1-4,CAISDRSSTNEKLFF,TGTGCCATCAGTGACCGGTCTTCAACTAATGAAAAACTGTTTTTT
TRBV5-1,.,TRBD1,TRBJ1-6,CASSWDRPYNSPLHF,TGCGCCAGCAGCTGGGACAGGCCGTATAATTCACCCCTCCACTTT
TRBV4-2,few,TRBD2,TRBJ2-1,CASSQDFPSGLAGGYNEQFF,TGTGCCAGCAGCCAAGATTTCCCCTCCGGACTAGCGGGGGGATACAATGAGCAGTTCTTC
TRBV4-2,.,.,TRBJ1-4,CASSRIRGANEKLFF,TGTGCCAGCAGCCGAATTCGCGGAGCTAATGAAAAACTGTTTTTT
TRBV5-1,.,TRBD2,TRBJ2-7,CASSSGEGLSPVEQYF,TGCGCCAGCAGCTCGGGGGAGGGTCTCTCTCCCGTGGAGCAGTACTTC
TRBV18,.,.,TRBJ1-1,CASSLRDTEAFF,TGTGCCAGCTCTCTCAGGGATACTGAAGCTTTCTTT
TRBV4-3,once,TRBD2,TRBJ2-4,CASSQDRAGGRVIQYF,TGCGCCAGCAGCCAAGATAGGGCGGGAGGACGAGTCATTCAGTACTTC
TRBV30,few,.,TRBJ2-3,CAQNIEGPDTQYF,TGTGCCCAGAATATCGAGGGCCCCGATACGCAGTATTTT
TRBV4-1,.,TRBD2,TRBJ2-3,CASSQDPSLAGGPLTDTQYF,TGCGCCAGCAGCCAAGATCCTAGTCTAGCGGGGGGCCCTCTCACAGATACGCAGTATTTT
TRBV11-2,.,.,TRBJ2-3,CASTPERTDTQYF,TGTGCCAGCACCCCCGAGCGGACAGATACGCAGTATTTT
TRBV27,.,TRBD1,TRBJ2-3,CASSRKGAGDTQYF,TGTGCCAGCAGTCGAAAGGGGGCGGGAGATACGCAGTATTTT
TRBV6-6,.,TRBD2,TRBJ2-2,CASRPSGGATGELFF,TGTGCCAGCAGACCTAGCGGGGGGGCCACCGGGGAGCTGTTTTTT
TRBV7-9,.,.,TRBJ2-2,CASSRLEVGELFF,TGTGCCAGCAGCAGACTAGAGGTCGGGGAGCTGTTTTTT
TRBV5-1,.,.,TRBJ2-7,CASSVGRGSYEQYF,TGCGCCAGCAGCGTGGGCAGGGGCTCCTACGAGCAGTACTTC
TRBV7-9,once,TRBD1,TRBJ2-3,CASSLDRQGSTDTQYF,TGTGCCAGCAGCTTAGATCGACAGGGCAGCACAGATACGCAGTATTTT
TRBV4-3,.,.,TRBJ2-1,CASSQDEGLIGNEQFF,TGCGCCAGCAGCCAAGACGAGGGCCTGATTGGTAATGAGCAGTTCTTC
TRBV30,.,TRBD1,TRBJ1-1,CAFQGAEGTEAFF,TGTGCCTTTCAGGGGGCTGAGGGCACTGAAGCTTTCTTT
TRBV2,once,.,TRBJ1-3,CASSAGLASNTIYF,TGTGCCAGCAGCGCGGGTCTGGCGTCAAACACCATATATTTT
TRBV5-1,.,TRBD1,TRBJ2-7,CASSFNRGRGYEQYF,TGCGCCAGCAGCTTTAACAGGGGGCGCGGCTACGAGCAGTACTTC
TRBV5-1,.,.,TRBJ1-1,CASSLHSGTEAFF,TGCGCCAGCAGCTTGCACTCGGGGACTGAAGCTTTCTTT
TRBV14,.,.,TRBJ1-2,CASSSGSTYGYTF,TGTGCCAGCAGCTCTGGGAGCACCTATGGCTACACCTTC
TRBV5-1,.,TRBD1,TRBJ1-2,CASSSLPDRGYGYTF,TGCGCCAGCAGCTCCCTCCCGGACAGGGGCTATGGCTACACCTTC
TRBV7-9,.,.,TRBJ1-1,CASRTGQIAMNTEAFF,TGTGCCAGCAGAACAGGACAGATAGCCATGAACACTGAAGCTTTCTTT
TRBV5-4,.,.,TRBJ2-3,CGTGGGGSDTQYF,TGTGGCACCGGGGGAGGTGGTTCAGATACGCAGTATTTT
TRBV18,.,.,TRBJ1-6,CASSQDPGNSPLHF,TGTGCCAGCTCACAGGATCCAGGAAATTCACCCCTCCACTTT
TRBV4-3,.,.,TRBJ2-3,CASSHGVGGAGTDTQYF,TGCGCCAGCAGCCACGGGGTGGGGGGGGCCGGCACAGATACGCAGTATTTT
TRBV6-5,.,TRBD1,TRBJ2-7,CASSYGQGAYEQYF,TGTGCCAGCAGTTACGGACAGGGGGCCTACGAGCAGTACTTC
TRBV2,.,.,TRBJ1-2,CASGEQAYDGYTF,TGTGCCAGCGGTGAGCAGGCGTACGATGGCTACACCTTC
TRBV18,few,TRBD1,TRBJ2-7,CASSPGTVYEQYF,TGTGCCAGCTCACCCGGGACAGTCTACGAGCAGTACTTC
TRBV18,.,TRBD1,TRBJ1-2,CASSPGQFSDYGYTF,TGTGCCAGCTCTCCGGGACAGTTCTCGGACTATGGCTACACCTTC
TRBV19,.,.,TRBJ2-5,CASSIERMETQYF,TGTGCCAGTAGTATAGAGCGGATGGAGACCCAGTACTTC
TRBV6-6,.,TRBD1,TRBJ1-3,CASSDGGTGFETIYF,TGTGCCAGCAGTGATGGAGGGACAGGGTTTGAAACCATATATTTT
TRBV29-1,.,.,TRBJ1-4,CSVPSPNEKLFF,TGCAGCGTTCCTAGTCCTAATGAAAAACTGTTTTTT
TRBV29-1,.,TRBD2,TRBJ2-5,CSVRTSGETQYF,TGCAGCGTCAGGACTAGCGGGGAGACCCAGTACTTC
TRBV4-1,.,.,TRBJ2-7,CASSQRRGGDRLYEQYF,TGCGCCAGCAGCCAAAGGAGAGGGGGGGACCGATTATACGAGCAGTACTTC
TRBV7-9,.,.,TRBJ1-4,CASSLGVGGTNEKLFF,TGTGCCAGCAGCTTAGGTGTAGGCGGGACTAATGAAAAACTGTTTTTT
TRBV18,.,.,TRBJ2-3,CASSPNPSGGLGDTQYF,TGTGCCAGCTCACCAAACCCGTCGGGCGGGTTAGGAGATACGCAGTATTTT
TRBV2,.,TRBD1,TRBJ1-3,CASTSGGSGNTIYF,TGTGCCAGTACCTCAGGGGGCTCTGGAAACACCATATATTTT
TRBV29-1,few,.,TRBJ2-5,CSVEESGSGTQYF,TGCAGCGTTGAAGAAAGCGGGTCGGGGACCCAGTACTTC
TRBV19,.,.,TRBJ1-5,CASSIDYGSYSNQPQHF,TGTGCCAGTAGTATAGATTATGGCAGTTATAGCAATCAGCCCCAGCATTTT
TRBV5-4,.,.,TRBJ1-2,CAIHDRAWGYTF,TGTGCCATCCACGACAGAGCTTGGGGCTACACCTTC
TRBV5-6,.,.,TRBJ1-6,CASSLDRGNSPLHF,TGTGCCAGCAGCTTGGATAGGGGGAATTCACCCCTCCACTTT
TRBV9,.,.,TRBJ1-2,CASSAPQGTNYGYTF,TGTGCCAGCAGCGCCCCTCAGGGAACTAACTATGGCTACACCTTC
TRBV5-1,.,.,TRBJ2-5,CASRGTAQETQYF,TGCGCCAGCCGGGGGACAGCCCAAGAGACCCAGTACTTC
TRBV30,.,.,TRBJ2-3,CAWKEQGGTDTQYF,TGTGCCTGGAAGGAACAGGGTGGCACAGATACGCAGTATTTT
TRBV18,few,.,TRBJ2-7,CASSPPSSYEQYF,TGTGCCAGCTCACCCCCATCCTCCTACGAGCAGTACTTC